The rows below give T cell receptor beta chains drawn from one sample of a study of Ad26.COV2.S vaccination and SARS-CoV-2 variants. The data were produced by immunoSEQ multiplex PCR, yet TCRdb's version contains in-frame clones alone and is incomplete. The repertoire holds roughly 420,000 clones, with roughly 89% as singletons. The material was peripheral blood, obtained in a trial of Ad26.COV2.S vaccine versus placebo. These receptors all stem from a person aged 18 to 59 who received the Ad26.COV2.S COVID-19 vaccine or a placebo. Both conserved end residues are part of each CDR3. D genes are given only for firm matches. Rows give clone size only sometimes, using once, few, many, or a class for an expanded clone.

D gene	clone size	V gene	CDR3 length	J gene	CDR3 protein	CDR3 DNA
-	-	TRBV6-4	13	TRBJ1-2	CASRSGVWDGYTF	TGTGCCAGCAGAAGTGGGGTTTGGGATGGCTACACCTTC
-	few	TRBV4-3	16	TRBJ2-3	CASSQDSPGGPDTQYF	TGCGCCAGCAGCCAAGATAGCCCTGGAGGTCCAGATACGCAGTATTTT
-	-	TRBV19	16	TRBJ1-3	CASSMLMGKIWDTIYF	TGTGCCAGTAGTATGCTGATGGGAAAGATTTGGGACACCATATATTTT
TRBD1	-	TRBV24-1	15	TRBJ1-1	CATSDSDRGHTEAFF	TGTGCCACCAGTGACTCGGACAGGGGTCACACTGAAGCTTTCTTT
-	-	TRBV6-5	13	TRBJ2-1	CASSTLVYNEQFF	TGTGCCAGCAGTACACTCGTATACAATGAGCAGTTCTTC
TRBD1	-	TRBV2	17	TRBJ2-4	CASSEAGTGRAKNIQYF	TGTGCCAGCAGTGAAGCCGGGACAGGGAGGGCCAAAAACATTCAGTACTTC
-	few	TRBV12-3/TRBV12-4	11	TRBJ1-1	CASSWDTEAFF	TGTGCCAGCAGTTGGGACACTGAAGCTTTCTTT
-	-	TRBV30	13	TRBJ2-7	CAWSVGLAYEQYF	TGTGCCTGGAGTGTAGGGCTAGCCTACGAGCAGTACTTC
TRBD1	-	TRBV7-9	16	TRBJ1-1	CASSLGRTGRNTEAFF	TGTGCCAGCAGCTTAGGTCGGACAGGACGGAACACTGAAGCTTTCTTT
-	-	TRBV19	15	TRBJ1-2	CASSIRRRTEYGYTF	TGTGCCAGTAGTATCAGAAGAAGAACAGAATATGGCTACACCTTC
TRBD1	-	TRBV7-2	17	TRBJ1-1	CASSWEKGQGYGTEAFF	TGTGCCAGCAGCTGGGAGAAGGGACAGGGGTACGGCACTGAAGCTTTCTTT
-	-	TRBV27	14	TRBJ1-2	CASSLVSGGGGYTF	TGTGCCAGCAGTTTAGTTTCCGGAGGGGGTGGCTACACCTTC
-	-	TRBV5-4	14	TRBJ2-3	CASSRTSPTDTQYF	TGTGCCAGCAGCCGGACCAGCCCAACAGATACGCAGTATTTT
-	few	TRBV27	13	TRBJ1-2	CASSNTLNYGYTF	TGTGCCAGCAGTAATACACTCAACTATGGCTACACCTTC
TRBD2	-	TRBV5-1	15	TRBJ2-1	CASSLQGLAGNEQFF	TGCGCCAGCAGCCTCCAGGGACTAGCGGGGAATGAGCAGTTCTTC
TRBD2	-	TRBV6-5	16	TRBJ2-7	CASSYSGGLGFNEQYF	TGTGCCAGCAGTTACTCGGGAGGGTTAGGGTTCAACGAGCAGTACTTC
-	once	TRBV7-2	13	TRBJ2-3	CASNVVWADTQYF	TGTGCCTCCAACGTAGTGTGGGCAGATACGCAGTATTTT
TRBD1	once	TRBV19	15	TRBJ1-2	CASKRTGPGDYGYTF	TGTGCCAGTAAACGGACAGGGCCGGGGGACTATGGCTACACCTTC